The sequence of this T cell receptor beta chain was determined in a study of cytomegalovirus exposure and HLA in healthy donors. Findings and caveats of the study: For most TCR sequences rarity was the rule, although some public TCRs occurred in many donors. Donors belonging to an Asian-associated ancestry cluster reportedly showed fewer N-insertions in productive TCRs than the approximately 670-donor mean, according to what a later analysis found.

PCR employed 60 Vbeta and 13 Jbeta primers. TCRdb's table, derived via immunoSEQ multiplex PCR, lists solely in-frame clones and lacks some. This sample has about 160,000 clones, with around 81% found just once. This clone showed up just a few times. The antigen is unknown. The source material was PBMCs. The TCR originated in a woman aged 50 to 65 in good health and CMV-seronegative.

CDR3 sequence reads: CASSFAPGPTNEKLFF. CDR3 sequence (DNA): TGTGCCAGCAGTTTTGCCCCAGGGCCAACTAATGAAAAACTGTTTTTT. The chain links TRBV27 to TRBJ1-4, with D perhaps TRBD1 (5 bases). The germline V and J ends were trimmed by 3 bases and 0 bases, with 11 bases remaining between them. The CDR3 length is 16 residues. Germline V gene data show CDR1 as MNHEY and CDR2 as SMNVEV (reference sequence).